One sample yielded the 13 T cell receptor beta chains listed below, sequenced in a study of CXCR3-negative and CXCR3-positive naive CD8 T cells. UMI-tagged TRB cDNA libraries were built via 5' RACE. TCRdb re-called the 5' RACE reads and shows each CDR3 protein once, DNA omitted. Across 150,000 to 180,000 distinct CDR3 sequences, the top ten clones capture 0.49% of the sample. Study results and caveats: More hydrophobic TRB CDR3s were found in CXCR3-positive naive cells than in CXCR3-negative naive cells.

No antigen is known for these receptors. The sample taken for sequencing was naive CXCR3+ CD8+ T cells from blood. Sample subset: CD45RO-CCR7+CD27+CD95- naive CD8+ T cells expressing CXCR3 (TNR3+). All receptors derive from a human donor in good health. Some clones in this sample may be carry-over from other donors' samples.

The chain couples TRBV13 to TRBJ2-7. From germline, CDR1 is PRHDT and CDR2 FYEKMQ (reference sequence). The CDR3 consists of 14 residues. CDR3 sequence: CASSSGLADYEQYF.

The chain is built from TRBV5-1 and TRBJ2-7; there is no DNA to check the TCRdb D call of TRBD1. CDR3 size: 16 residues. The germline gives CDR1 SGHRS, CDR2 YFSETQ. The CDR3 sequence: CASSAGTQGAYYEQYF.

The chain has TRBV12-3 or TRBV12-4 and TRBJ2-7. The CDR3 length is 13 residues. CDR3 region: CASSLSSRHEQYF.

The gene calls are TRBV27 and TRBJ1-5; as DNA is missing, the TRBD1 call by TCRdb cannot be tested. In germline, CDR1 is MNHEY, CDR2 SMNVEV (reference sequence). The CDR3 runs 13 residues. Here the CDR3 reads CASSPLGNQPQHF.

This rearrangement joins TRBV20-1 to TRBJ2-1; TCRdb gives TRBD2 as the D gene, but with no DNA this cannot be confirmed. CDR1 and CDR2 from the germline V gene are DFQATT and SNEGSKA (reference sequence). This CDR3 has 15 amino acids. The CDR3 sequence: CSARDFEREVTEQFF.

This sequence joins TRBV7-9 and TRBJ1-5; without DNA, the TCRdb call of TRBD1 cannot be checked. CDR1 SEHNR and CDR2 FQNEAQ come from the germline V gene (reference sequence). The CDR3 loop spans 14 amino acids. The chain's CDR3 is CASSPWDSSQPQHF.

The V call is TRBV7-9, the J call TRBJ2-2. Germline CDR1 is SEHNR and CDR2 is FQNEAQ (reference sequence). There are 14 residues in the CDR3. The CDR3 is CASSGSRSPGELFF.

This rearrangement joins TRBV12-3 or TRBV12-4 to TRBJ2-7. The CDR3 contains 12 residues. This CDR3 is CASSSRIYEQYF.

The gene calls are TRBV7-2 and TRBJ2-1. This CDR3 comprises 17 residues. Germline loops: CDR1 SGHTA, CDR2 FQGNSA. CDR3 residues: CASSLVGCWCPYNEQFF.

The rearrangement uses TRBV4-3 and TRBJ2-3; TCRdb gives TRBD2 as the D gene, but with no DNA this cannot be confirmed. There are 17 residues in the CDR3. Germline CDR1 is LGHNA and CDR2 is YSLEER. The CDR3 is CASSQDRSGGVTDTQYF.

The chain links TRBV7-7 to TRBJ2-2. This CDR3 is 13 amino acids long. Looked up from germline, CDR1 is SSHAT and CDR2 is FNYEAQ (reference sequence). Here the CDR3 reads CASSLGDGGELFF.

The rearrangement uses TRBV5-1 and TRBJ2-5; no DNA is available, so the TRBD2 call from TCRdb remains unchecked. Per germline, CDR1 SGHRS and CDR2 YFSETQ. This CDR3 comprises 14 residues. CDR3 amino acids: CASSLAETSGTQYF.

This rearrangement joins TRBV4-3 to TRBJ2-5. This CDR3 region has 14 residues. Germline V CDR1 and CDR2: LGHNA, YSLEER. The CDR3: CASSQGRFQETQYF.